These T cell receptor beta chains were read from a single sample in a study of CD8 T cells in Susac syndrome. TCRdb re-derived calls from the immunoSEQ multiplex PCR reads in MiXCR, one entry per CDR3 protein. Here the sample spans approximately 190,000 distinct CDR3 sequences, over 90% being singletons. Source material: CD4+ T cells from PBMCs. These receptors were obtained from a human donor with multiple sclerosis. The CDR3 runs from the conserved cysteine through the conserved F or W. A D gene is named only where the DNA matches it firmly. Size tells how often a clone was seen (once, few, many) or the class of an expanded clone, and some rows leave it out.

clone_size d_call j_call v_call cdr3_nt cdr3_aa
. TRBD2 TRBJ2-3 TRBV2 TGTGCCAGCCGAGCGGGGGGGCCCACAGATACGCAGTATTTT CASRAGGPTDTQYF
. . TRBJ1-2 TRBV5-1 TGCGCCAGCAGCTCGTACCTCTGGGGAGGCTACACCTTC CASSSYLWGGYTF
. TRBD1 TRBJ1-1 TRBV6-6 TGTGCCAGCAGACGGGACAGGGAAGAGAGCACTGAAGCTTTCTTT CASRRDREESTEAFF
. TRBD1 TRBJ2-7 TRBV18 TGTGCCAGCTCACCGACAGGGACAGATTACGAGCAGTACTTC CASSPTGTDYEQYF
. . TRBJ1-2 TRBV20-1 TGCAGTGCTAGAGCCTCGTATGGCTACACCTTC CSARASYGYTF
. TRBD1 TRBJ2-1 TRBV20-1 TGCAGTGCCACCCCGGGACAGGAATTTGGTGAGCAGTTCTTC CSATPGQEFGEQFF
. TRBD1 TRBJ2-1 TRBV25-1 TGTGCCAGCAGCGGACAGGGGGATTACAATGAGCAGTTCTTC CASSGQGDYNEQFF
. TRBD1 TRBJ2-7 TRBV27 TGTGCCAGCAGCTCTCAAGGACAGGCGCCACGTACGAGGCAGTACTTC CASSSQGQAPRTRQYF
. . TRBJ1-5 TRBV20-1 TGCAGTGCTAGCATCCGGGACATAAGCAATCAGCCCCAGCATTTT CSASIRDISNQPQHF
. TRBD2 TRBJ2-1 TRBV7-9 TGTGCCAGCAGCCCTGAGCGGGGGACCGATGAGCAGTTCTTC CASSPERGTDEQFF
. TRBD2 TRBJ2-5 TRBV20-1 TGCAGTGCTGCCGGGACTAGCGGGGGAATGGAGACCCAGTACTTC CSAAGTSGGMETQYF
. . TRBJ2-7 TRBV5-1 TGCGCCAGCAGCTTGTCTTCAGGGACGATCAACGAGCAGTACTTC CASSLSSGTINEQYF
. . TRBJ1-1 TRBV20-1 TGCAGTGCTAGAAGCCAGGGGATTCCCATGAACACTGAAGCTTTCTTT CSARSQGIPMNTEAFF
. TRBD1 TRBJ2-1 TRBV5-1 TGCGCCAGCAGCTTCACCCAGGGGGCCACACACAATGAGCAGTTCTTC CASSFTQGATHNEQFF
. . TRBJ1-1 TRBV12-3/TRBV12-4 TGTGCCAGCAGGACCTTCTGGGAAAACACTGAAGCTTTCTTT CASRTFWENTEAFF
. . TRBJ2-7 TRBV12-5 TGTGCTAGTGGTTTCGGGGAGTCGTACTACGAGCAGTACTTC CASGFGESYYEQYF
. . TRBJ2-7 TRBV6-1 TGTGCCAGCAGTGAATGGCCACAATTTTCCTACGAGCAGTACTTC CASSEWPQFSYEQYF
. . TRBJ1-1 TRBV5-4 TGTGCCAGCAGCTTCAACCCTATGAACACTGAAGCTTTCTTT CASSFNPMNTEAFF
. . TRBJ1-4 TRBV15 TGTGCCACCAGCAGAGAACTAGGGAAAAGCGAAAAACTGTTTTTT CATSRELGKSEKLFF
. TRBD1 TRBJ2-1 TRBV10-3 TGTGCCATCAGTGATGACAGGGGGAGAGTTGAGCAGTTCTTC CAISDDRGRVEQFF
. TRBD2 TRBJ2-7 TRBV9 TGTGCCAGCAGCCCTTCGCGAGGCGGGGGAGAATACGAGCAGTACTTC CASSPSRGGGEYEQYF
. TRBD2 TRBJ2-4 TRBV30 TGTGCCTGGAGTGTACGTAGCGGGGGGGCGTGGACCAAAAACATTCAGTACTTC CAWSVRSGGAWTKNIQYF
. TRBD2 TRBJ2-1 TRBV2 TGTGCCAGCAGTGCGGGTAGCGGGGGTAGCAGGGTCTTC CASSAGSGGSRVF
. . TRBJ1-5 TRBV18 TGTGCCAGCTCACCCCCCGCCGGGGGCGGCAATCAGCCCCAGCATTTT CASSPPAGGGNQPQHF
. TRBD1 TRBJ2-7 TRBV6-6 TGTGCCAGCAGTTCTTACTGGGACAGCACCTACGAGCAGTACTTC CASSSYWDSTYEQYF
. . TRBJ1-2 TRBV30 TGTGCCCGTCGTGGGGACGGCTACACCTTC CARRGDGYTF
. . TRBJ2-2 TRBV5-1 TGCGCCAGCAGCGCCGGGACAGCCGGGGGCGGGGAGCTGTTTTTT CASSAGTAGGGELFF
. . TRBJ2-7 TRBV7-9 TGTGCCAGCAGCTCCCGACAGCGGTTGTACGAGCAGTACTTC CASSSRQRLYEQYF
once . TRBJ2-3 TRBV29-1 TGCAGCGTTTTCGAGCCTAGCACAGATACGCAGTATTTT CSVFEPSTDTQYF
. . TRBJ2-2 TRBV24-1 TGTGCCGTAGGAACAAGGAACACCGGGGAGCTGTTTTTT CAVGTRNTGELFF
. . TRBJ2-2 TRBV3-1 TGTGCCAGCAGCCAAGAATGGACAAAAAACACCGGGGAGCTGTTTTTT CASSQEWTKNTGELFF
. . TRBJ1-1 TRBV5-1 TGCGCCAGCAGCGTCCAGCCGAACACTGAAGCTTTCTTT CASSVQPNTEAFF
. TRBD1 TRBJ1-6 TRBV20-1 TGCAGTGCTAGAGGTACAGGGGTAGGATCACCCCTCCACTTT CSARGTGVGSPLHF
. . TRBJ2-3 TRBV30 TGTGCCTGGGGGCAAAGCACAGATACGCAGTATTTT CAWGQSTDTQYF
. . TRBJ2-5 TRBV4-1 TGCGCCAGCAGCCAAGGGCAGGCTTATCAAGAGACCCAGTACTTC CASSQGQAYQETQYF
once . TRBJ2-6 TRBV29-1 TGCAGCGTTGTGGTTGTGACACCTAATGGGGCCAACGTCCTGACTTTC CSVVVVTPNGANVLTF
. . TRBJ1-5 TRBV4-2 TGTGCCAGCAGCCAAGATCTTGAACAGCCCCAGCATTTT CASSQDLEQPQHF
. TRBD2 TRBJ2-1 TRBV3-1 TGTGCCAGCAGCCCAGAAGCGGGAGTGGATTCCTACAATGAGCAGTTCTTC CASSPEAGVDSYNEQFF
. TRBD1 TRBJ2-7 TRBV19 TGTGCCAGTAGAACCGGGACAGGGTTATCCGAGCAGTACTTC CASRTGTGLSEQYF
. . TRBJ1-1 TRBV20-1 TGCAGTGCTAGGGGGATCGGCCGTGAAGCTTTCTTT CSARGIGREAFF
. . TRBJ2-1 TRBV7-2 TGTGCCAGCAGCAATAGCATGGCGGATGAGCAGTTCTTC CASSNSMADEQFF
. . TRBJ2-1 TRBV9 TGTGCCAGCAGCGTAGCCCCCCGAGACTTAGAGCAGTTCTTC CASSVAPRDLEQFF
. TRBD2 TRBJ2-7 TRBV24-1 TGTGCCACCAGTTTCTGGCGGGAGGACTCTTACGAGCAGTACTTC CATSFWREDSYEQYF
. . TRBJ2-1 TRBV14 TGTGCCAGCAGCCAAGATCTCTACAATGAGCAGTTCTTC CASSQDLYNEQFF
. TRBD1 TRBJ2-7 TRBV27 TGTGCCACTGCCCTATTCCCGGGACAGGCCTACGAGCAGTACTTC CATALFPGQAYEQYF
. . TRBJ2-7 TRBV24-1 TGTGCCACCAGTGATCCATATTCACGGCAGTACTTC CATSDPYSRQYF
. TRBD2 TRBJ2-2 TRBV11-2 TGTGCCAGCATCGAAGGACTAGCGGGAGGTCGGACCGGGGAGCTGTTTTTT CASIEGLAGGRTGELFF